This TCR beta chain was identified during a study of blood T cell repertoires in COVID-19. CDR1 and CDR2 (germline): SGHTA, FQGTGA. The CDR3 consists of 16 residues. J gave up 8 bases and V 5 bases, and 14 bases lay outside the gene matches. The protocol was immunoSEQ multiplex PCR, while the TCRdb copy is restricted to in-frame clones and leaves out a portion. The table lists under 200,000 clones, about 84% of them singletons. This clone was seen only a few times. Individuals aged roughly 18 to 95 years were recruited from about two dozen US areas. In assigning cohorts, the study relied on participant-reported clinical history.

The sequence was obtained from a man aged 35 to 55 with acute COVID-19. The chain couples TRBV7-3 to TRBJ2-2; 7 bases agree with TRBD2. The sample consisted of PBMCs or T cells enriched from blood (not recorded which). The CDR3 protein is CASSRPAGSESGELFF. CDR3 DNA: TGTGCCAGCAGCCGCCCAGCGGGGTCCGAGAGTGGGGAGCTGTTTTTT.